Included here is one TCR beta chain sequence, with context. The record originates from a study of shared clonotypes between healthy human individuals. Study as a whole: CD4 naive cells filled three plates per donor, CD4 memory three, CD8 naive two and CD8 memory one.

Sorted-subset replicate PCR reactions were performed with 150 to 200 ng DNA, corresponding to tens of thousands of T cell genomes. The assay was immunoSEQ multiplex PCR, and TCRdb's table has in-frame clones only and misses some. This sample has hundreds of thousands of clones; around 96% occur once, and the top ten carry 0.095% to 0.14%. CD45RO-negative, CCR7-selected cells formed the naive CD8 fraction, which excluded terminally differentiated effector memory CD45RA+ cells. Those who donated were healthy HIV-negative adults, with no recent acute infections or vaccinations reported. Trimming took off 6 bases at V and 2 bases at J, with 13 bases between the two ends. Germline V gene data show CDR1 as WSHSY and CDR2 as SAAADI. CDR3 length equals 14 residues.

V gene TRBV10-2 combines with J gene TRBJ1-2, with D possibly TRBD1 on 5 matching bases. The sequencing sample was made of naive CD8+ T cells sorted from blood. The clonotype comes from a woman aged 25-40 years in good health. The chain's CDR3 is CASSAGGENYGYTF. The DNA of the CDR3 is TGCGCCAGCAGCGCCGGGGGGGAGAACTATGGCTACACCTTC.